The T cell receptor (beta chain) under discussion was sequenced for a study of Ad26.COV2.S vaccination and SARS-CoV-2 variants. Study-level information: Intramuscular Ad26.COV2.S at 5x10^10 or 1x10^11 viral particles. Study-wide results and limits: Participants given vaccine showed non-spike TCR breadth similar to that of placebo recipients.

This clone was detected only once. The antigen is undetermined. Clones were read by immunoSEQ multiplex PCR, and TCRdb kept only the in-frame ones, dropping some. The sample lists a few hundred thousand clones, around 87% occurring once. Between the trimmed V and J ends, which lost 1 base and 7 bases, there was a span of 14 bases. CDR1 is GTSNPN and CDR2 is SVGIG in the germline V gene (reference sequence). The CDR3 spans 14 residues. Documented treatment: some 19 received Ad26.COV2.S at low or high dose, single or two shots; about five received placebo; per-sample allocation not given. Vaccine and placebo recipients were sampled on day 63 after the first injection.

The sample in question was peripheral blood, obtained in a trial of Ad26.COV2.S vaccine versus placebo. The V and J genes are TRBV30 and TRBJ2-4; tentative D call: TRBD2 (6 bases). This receptor was taken from a person between 18 and 65 years old who received the Ad26.COV2.S COVID-19 vaccine or a placebo. In DNA form, the CDR3 reads TGTGCCTGGAGTGCCGCCGGGACTGCCAACATTCAGTACTTC. Amino acid sequence: CAWSAAGTANIQYF.